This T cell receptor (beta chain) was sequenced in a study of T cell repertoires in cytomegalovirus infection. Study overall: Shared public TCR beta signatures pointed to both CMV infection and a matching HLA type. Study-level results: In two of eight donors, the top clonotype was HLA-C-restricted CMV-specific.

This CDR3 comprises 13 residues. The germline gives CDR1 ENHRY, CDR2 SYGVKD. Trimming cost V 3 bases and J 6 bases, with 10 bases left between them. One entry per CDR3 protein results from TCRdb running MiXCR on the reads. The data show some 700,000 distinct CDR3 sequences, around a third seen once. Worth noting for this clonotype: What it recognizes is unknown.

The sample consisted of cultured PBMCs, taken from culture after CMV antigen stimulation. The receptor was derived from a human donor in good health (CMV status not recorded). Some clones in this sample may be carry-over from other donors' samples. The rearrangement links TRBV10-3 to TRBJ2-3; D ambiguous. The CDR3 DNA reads TGTGCCATCAGTGAACTTAGGGTGGATACGCAGTATTTT. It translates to CAISELRVDTQYF.